These 11 T cell receptor beta chains share one sample of origin, sequenced in a study (dated by TCRdb to 2013 to 2016). The library relied on 5' RACE. The sample was run on an Illumina MiSeq. TCRdb trimmed the raw reads at Q25, called clones with MiXCR and kept productive beta chains. Entries that share a CDR3 protein sequence are merged under the most common genes and DNA. The table for this sample lists around 34,000 distinct CDR3 sequences; roughly 30% of them were counted only once. 2% to 2.5% of the sample goes to the ten largest clones. Cells that were CD4+CD25+CD127-/low were isolated as Tregs. Sample: tumor-infiltrating Tregs sorted from the breast tumor. All receptors come from a female donor with breast cancer.

This clonotype was seen ten or more times. This sequence joins TRBV12-3 or TRBV12-4 and TRBJ2-1; 15 bases agree with TRBD2. This CDR3 has 15 residues. J was trimmed by 6 bases and V by 10 bases; bases with no gene match: 7. The CDR3 DNA reads as TGTGCCAACTCCGGGACTAGCGGGAGGTCCAATGAGCAGTTCTTC. Protein: CANSGTSGRSNEQFF.

A few counts support this clonotype. The chain carries TRBV12-3 or TRBV12-4 and TRBJ2-7; unclear D gene. V was trimmed by 6 bases and J by 0 bases, leaving 9 bases between them. This CDR3 comprises 13 residues. CDR3 amino acids: CASRSEFSYEQYF. In DNA, the CDR3 is TGTGCCAGCAGGTCAGAATTCTCCTACGAGCAGTACTTC.

This clonotype has ten or more counts. The V call is TRBV10-2, the J call TRBJ1-5; unclear D gene. This CDR3 is built from 15 residues. The germline gives CDR1 WSHSY, CDR2 SAAADI. Trimming stripped 0 bases from V and 4 bases from J, with 10 bases between. The CDR3 loop reads CASSESSTGNQPQHF. CDR3 in DNA: TGCGCCAGCAGTGAGTCGTCCACGGGTAATCAGCCCCAGCATTTT.

Concerning this clonotype itself: This sequence may be a read error, since a much larger clone differs from it by one base. V gene TRBV5-1 combines with J gene TRBJ2-1; weak D call: TRBD2 (7 bases). The CDR3 is 14 residues long. V was cut by 5 bases and J by 7 bases, with 16 bases left in between. Germline V gene lookup returns CDR1 SGHRS and CDR2 YFSETQ. CDR3 region: CASSRGRAVNEQFF. CDR3 nucleotides: TGCGCCAGCAGTAGGGGGAGGGCCGTTAATGAGCAGTTCTTC.

The chain uses TRBV14 and TRBJ1-2; D unresolved. This CDR3 region has 13 residues. Trimming removed 5 bases at V and 4 bases at J, with 11 bases between. Germline V CDR1 and CDR2: SGHDN, FVKESK. The CDR3 bases are TGTGCCAGCAGCGAGAGGACTGTCTATGGCTACACCTTC. It specifies CASSERTVYGYTF.

This clonotype has ten or more counts. The chain has TRBV3-1 and TRBJ1-5; 7 bases fit TRBD1. CDR1 and CDR2 (germline): LGHDT, YNNKEL (reference sequence). The CDR3 covers 15 residues. The V gene end was trimmed by 4 bases and the J gene end by 3 bases; junction bases not matched to a gene: 6. This CDR3 is CASSPTGEDNQPQHF. CDR3 DNA sequence: TGTGCCAGCAGCCCTACAGGGGAGGACAATCAGCCCCAGCATTTT.

This clonotype came up many times. CDR3 sequence (DNA): TGTGCCAGCAGAGCCTCCTACGAGCAGTACTTC. This codes for CASRASYEQYF. This chain connects TRBV25-1 to TRBJ2-7; D gene unclear. Germline CDR1 reads MGHDK; CDR2 reads SYGVNS. V was pared by 6 bases and J by 0 bases, with 3 bases between. The CDR3 has 11 amino acids.

As regards this clonotype: A much larger clonotype is one base distant, so this may be a read error. V usage is TRBV7-6 and J usage is TRBJ1-3, with TRBD1 matching over 7 bases. Germline values: CDR1 SGHVS, CDR2 FNYEAQ. This CDR3 contains 15 residues. The CDR3 region is CACSLARGQGNTIYF. CDR3 nucleotide sequence: TGTGCCTGCAGCTTAGCGAGGGGGCAAGGAAACACCATATATTTT.

This clonotype was detected a few times. The gene calls are TRBV2 and TRBJ1-6; 8 bases fit TRBD1. Germline V CDR1 and CDR2: SNHLY, FYNNEI. Losses at the gene ends were 7 bases for V and 10 bases for J; bases not matched to a gene: 9. The length of the CDR3 is 14 residues. The CDR3: CASKDPGGRSPLHF. In DNA form, the CDR3 reads TGTGCCAGCAAAGACCCAGGGGGCCGGTCACCCCTCCACTTT.

This clonotype was seen only a few times. V and J are TRBV12-3 or TRBV12-4 and TRBJ1-6; 9 bases line up with TRBD1. V lost 7 bases, J lost 7 bases, and 5 bases stayed unmatched. CDR3 size: 14 residues. The DNA for the CDR3 is TGTGCCAGCAATCCGACAGGGGGAAATTCACCCCTCCACTTT. This sequence encodes CASNPTGGNSPLHF.

The sample holds many counts of this clonotype. The rearrangement joins TRBV4-1 to TRBJ2-7; D tentatively fits TRBD1 or TRBD2 (5 bases each). Between the trimmed V and J ends, which lost 4 bases and 2 bases, there was a span of 15 bases. CDR3 length: 15 residues. The germline CDR1 and CDR2 sequences are MGHRA and YSYEKL. This CDR3 reads CASSPGQGGPYEQYF. For the CDR3, the DNA is TGCGCCAGCAGCCCGGGGCAGGGTGGTCCCTACGAGCAGTACTTC.